The 31 T cell receptor beta chains presented below share a single source sample, sequenced in a study of regulatory T cells in long-lasting Graves disease. Described time point: newly diagnosed GD, antithyroid drugs for less than 3 months. The authors made the TCR library using RNA they extracted from PBMCs. Both iRepertoire HTBI primers and Arm-PCR of CDR3 regions were used to build the TCR beta libraries. TCRdb passed the multiplex PCR reads through MiXCR, listing each CDR3 protein once. The repertoire holds fewer than 550,000 distinct CDR3 sequences, with about 16% as singletons. These data were also filed under a second study, of T cells in Graves' hyperthyroidism and ophthalmopathy.

The sequenced sample was peripheral blood mononuclear cells (PBMCs), obtained at new diagnosis, from a patient treated with antithyroid drugs. These receptor sequences come from a middle-aged woman with Graves disease.

The rearrangement links TRBV27 to TRBJ2-1; 8 bases fit TRBD2. Looked up from germline, CDR1 is MNHEY and CDR2 is SMNVEV (reference sequence). The trim removed 7 bases at V and 7 bases at J, leaving 9 bases unmatched. The CDR3 extends over 14 amino acids. The CDR3 loop is CASKRASGPNEQFF. CDR3 DNA: TGTGCCAGCAAAAGGGCTAGCGGGCCTAATGAGCAGTTCTTC.

The chain employs TRBV7-9 and TRBJ2-5; 7 nucleotides line up with TRBD2. J lost 5 bases, V lost 5 bases, and 11 bases had no gene match. The CDR3 runs 15 residues. Per germline, CDR1 SEHNR and CDR2 FQNEAQ (reference sequence). This CDR3 is CASSPRGETTETQYF. In DNA, the CDR3 is TGTGCCAGCAGCCCCCGGGGGGAAACTACGGAGACCCAGTACTTC.

This clonotype has just a few counts. This chain links TRBV29-1 with TRBJ2-7, with TRBD1 identical over 8 bases. V lost 6 bases and J lost 6; bases outside the gene matches: 7. Germline values: CDR1 SQVTM, CDR2 ANQGSEA. The CDR3 runs 12 residues. The CDR3 region is CSVAGGQGEQYF. In DNA, the CDR3 is TGCAGCGTCGCAGGGGGCCAGGGCGAGCAGTACTTC.

In its sample, this clonotype was seen many times. The chain carries TRBV20-1 and TRBJ2-5, with 8 nucleotides matching TRBD1. Germline V CDR1 and CDR2: DFQATT, SNEGSKA (reference sequence). V lost 3 bases and J lost 5; bases outside the gene matches: 11. The CDR3 spans 15 residues. CDR3 sequence: CSASLTGGNLETQYF. CDR3 coding DNA: TGCAGTGCTAGTTTAACAGGGGGAAACTTGGAGACCCAGTACTTC.

This clonotype came up many times. This CDR3 is missing its conserved last phenylalanine or tryptophan, likely due to a read error. This chain connects TRBV11-2 to TRBJ2-1, with 11 bases fitting TRBD1. Trimming removed 3 bases from V and 4 bases from J; junction bases left unmatched: 14. The CDR3 runs 19 residues. CDR1 and CDR2 (germline): SGHAT, FQNNGV. DNA for the CDR3: TGTGCCAGCAGCTTGTTCGGACAGGGGGCGTCGGGGGGATACAATGAGCAGTTCTCC. It encodes CASSLFGQGASGGYNEQFS.

Ten or more counts support this clonotype. The gene calls are TRBV20-1 and TRBJ1-1; TRBD1 agrees at 7 bases. Germline values: CDR1 DFQATT, CDR2 SNEGSKA (reference sequence). The CDR3 spans 14 residues. Trimming removed 7 bases from V and 1 base from J; junction bases left unmatched: 9. In DNA, the CDR3 is TGCAGTGTAAGGTGTGGGACAGAGAACACTGAAGCTTTCTTT. This sequence encodes CSVRCGTENTEAFF.

The chain has TRBV2 and TRBJ1-5, with TRBD1 identical over 10 bases. The ends lost 9 bases at V and 6 bases at J; junction bases unmatched: 5. Germline V lookup: CDR1 SNHLY, CDR2 FYNNEI. The CDR3 totals 13 residues. CDR3 nucleotide sequence: TGTGCCAGGACAGGGGGCTCGGGTCAGCCCCAGCATTTT. Amino acid sequence: CARTGGSGQPQHF.

This clonotype was seen repeatedly, ten times or more. The chain carries TRBV12-3 or TRBV12-4 and TRBJ1-4; no clear D. The CDR3 is 14 residues long. The V end lost 1 base, the J end lost 3 bases, and 6 bases lay between the germline ends. As DNA, the CDR3 is TGTGCCAGCAGTTTAGGGTCCCCTAATGAAAAACTGTTTTTT. This encodes CASSLGSPNEKLFF.

There are many counts of this clonotype. The CDR3 loop reads CASSIQGGWGTYEQYF. The CDR3 nucleotides are TGTGCCAGCAGCATACAGGGAGGATGGGGTACCTACGAGCAGTACTTC. The rearrangement joins TRBV2 to TRBJ2-7; D could derive from TRBD1 or TRBD2 (6 bases each). The germline V gene encodes CDR1 SNHLY and CDR2 FYNNEI. The CDR3 runs 16 residues. The V and J ends lost 6 bases and 2 bases respectively, with 20 bases between them.

This clonotype was counted many times. CDR3 protein: CASSRRTGGETQYF. The CDR3 coding sequence is TGTGCCAGCAGCCGCCGGACAGGGGGGGAGACCCAGTACTTC. This sequence joins TRBV11-2 and TRBJ2-5; 10 nucleotides match TRBD1. Per the germline V gene, CDR1 is SGHAT and CDR2 is FQNNGV. J gave up 5 bases and V 5 bases, and 5 bases lay outside the gene matches. The CDR3 runs to 14 residues.

This clonotype was detected ten times or more. The chain uses TRBV2 and TRBJ2-3; the D is unclear. The V end was cut by 7 bases, the J end by 2 bases, with 13 bases between. Germline CDR1 and CDR2: SNHLY and FYNNEI. The CDR3 has 14 residues. The CDR3 reads CASIRALLTDTQYF. The CDR3 coding sequence is TGTGCCAGCATTCGGGCCTTACTCACAGATACGCAGTATTTT.

This clonotype was seen at least ten times. V gene TRBV7-2 combines with J gene TRBJ2-1; D is perhaps TRBD1 (6 bases). This CDR3 region has 15 residues. Trimming pared 5 bases from V and 4 bases from J, leaving 15 bases between. In germline, CDR1 is SGHTA, CDR2 FQGNSA. CDR3 sequence reads: CASSQGQIRYNEQFF. DNA of the CDR3: TGTGCCAGCAGCCAAGGACAGATTAGGTACAATGAGCAGTTCTTC.

This clonotype was seen at least ten times. This chain links TRBV2 with TRBJ2-1; 14 nucleotides line up with TRBD2. The CDR3 is 16 amino acids. Germline CDR1 SNHLY, CDR2 FYNNEI. V gave up 6 bases and J gave up 7 bases; unmatched junction bases: 8. The CDR3 nucleotides read TGTGCCAGCAGGCCCCCGGGACTAGCGGGGGTTAATGAGCAGTTCTTC. Encoded protein: CASRPPGLAGVNEQFF.

This clonotype was observed a handful of times. The V gene is TRBV9, the J gene TRBJ2-7; D is possibly TRBD1 (6 bases). This CDR3 region has 15 residues. Between the trimmed V and J ends, which lost 0 bases and 0 bases, there was a span of 10 bases. CDR1 and CDR2 (germline): SGDLS, YYNGEE. The CDR3 sequence: CASSVEQGLSYEQYF. The DNA for the CDR3 is TGTGCCAGCAGCGTAGAACAGGGCCTCTCCTACGAGCAGTACTTC. The variable domain in full, with the rest retrieved from reference TRBV9 and TRBJ2-7, is DSGVTQTPKHLITATGQRVTLRCSPRSGDLSVYWYQQSLDQGLQFLIQYYNGEERAKGNILERFSAQQFPDLHSELNLSSLELGDSALYFCASSVEQGLSYEQYFGPGTRLTVT.

The genes are TRBV15 and TRBJ1-4; D is ambiguous. V was shortened by 0 bases and J by 5 bases, with 10 bases between the two germline ends. CDR1 is LNHNV and CDR2 is YYDKDF in the germline V gene (reference sequence). The CDR3 is 15 residues long. The CDR3 coding sequence is TGTGCCACCAGCAGAGATTTGGGCCCCAATGAAAAACTGTTTTTT. This translates into CATSRDLGPNEKLFF.

Note on this clonotype: This likely came from a read error, as a far larger clone is one base away. The CDR3 DNA reads as TGTGCCAGCCTGGACAGGGTCCCAGATACGCAGTATTTT. This gives the protein CASLDRVPDTQYF. The V gene is TRBV6-4, the J gene TRBJ2-3; 8 bases are a match to TRBD1. There are 13 residues in the CDR3. Germline V gene sequence: CDR1 MRHNA, CDR2 SNTAGT. The ends lost 8 bases at V and 4 bases at J; junction bases unmatched: 5.

This clonotype was observed at least ten times. The rearrangement uses TRBV28 and TRBJ1-2; no reliable D call. V was pared by 2 bases and J by 0 bases, with 4 bases between. In germline, CDR1 is MDHEN, CDR2 SYDVKM. The CDR3 length is 13 residues. CDR3 sequence (DNA): TGTGCCAGCAGTTTACCACCTAACTATGGCTACACCTTC. Amino acid sequence: CASSLPPNYGYTF.

This clonotype was detected many times. This chain connects TRBV6-1 to TRBJ2-5, with 8 bases aligning to TRBD2. CDR1 and CDR2 from the germline V gene are MNHNS and SASEGT. CDR3 length: 15 residues. Trimming at V came to 6 bases and at J to 2 bases, leaving 8 bases not matched to a gene. As DNA, the CDR3 is TGTGCCAGCAGACGCGTCGGGGGGGGACAAGAGACCCAGTACTTC. Translated: CASRRVGGGQETQYF.

This clonotype was picked up many times. The chain has TRBV6-5 and TRBJ2-1; D might be TRBD1 or TRBD2, each matching 5 bases. Germline V gene sequence: CDR1 MNHEY, CDR2 SVGAGI. V was cut by 1 base and J by 4 bases, with 8 bases left in between. The CDR3 length is 14 residues. CDR3 nucleotide sequence: TGTGCCAGCAGTTACTGGGGGAAATACAATGAGCAGTTCTTC. Translated, it gives CASSYWGKYNEQFF.

This clonotype was recorded many times. This rearrangement joins TRBV30 to TRBJ2-1; D possibly corresponds to TRBD2 (7 bases). The CDR3 sequence is 13 residues long. V lost 4 bases, J lost 8 bases, and 15 bases lay in between. Germline CDR1 is GTSNPN and CDR2 is SVGIG (reference sequence). The CDR3 region is CAWNLGGVHEQFF. The CDR3 DNA sequence: TGTGCCTGGAACCTAGGGGGGGTCCATGAGCAGTTCTTC. Combining the CDR3 with reference TRBV30 and TRBJ2-1 gives the whole variable domain SQTIHQWPATLVQPVGSPLSLECTVEGTSNPNLYWYRQAAGRGLQLLFYSVGIGQISSEVPQNLSASRPQDRQFILSSKKLLLSDSGFYLCAWNLGGVHEQFFGPGTRLTVL.

V usage is TRBV6-1 and J usage is TRBJ1-2; D call uncertain. Germline V gene sequence: CDR1 MNHNS, CDR2 SASEGT. Trimming stripped 2 bases from V and 9 bases from J, with 13 bases between. The CDR3 totals 13 residues. The CDR3 loop reads CASSERDDVSYTF. The CDR3 DNA is TGTGCCAGCAGTGAACGGGATGATGTTAGCTACACCTTC.

This clonotype was found a few times. This rearrangement joins TRBV6-2 or TRBV6-3 to TRBJ1-6, with D unclear. V was pared by 0 bases and J by 1 base, with 16 bases between. CDR1 MNHEY and CDR2 SVGEGT come from the germline V gene. This CDR3 is 19 amino acids long. This chain's CDR3 is CASSYSTSPRASYNSPLHF. The CDR3 DNA reads as TGTGCCAGCAGTTACTCGACAAGTCCGAGGGCGTCCTATAATTCACCCCTCCACTTT.

This clonotype has ten or more counts. This chain uses TRBV20-1 with TRBJ2-1; 10 bases map to TRBD2. Germline lookup yields CDR1 DFQATT and CDR2 SNEGSKA (reference sequence). The CDR3 length is 14 residues. V trimming: 6 bases; J trimming: 7 bases; junction bases outside the gene matches: 9. The DNA of the CDR3 is TGCAGTGCCAGATTAGCGGGGGGTGGGAATGAGCAGTTCTTC. Residues: CSARLAGGGNEQFF.

The sample holds many counts of this clonotype. A junction end diverges from the germline sequence, so it may reflect a read error. This sequence joins TRBV19 and TRBJ1-1; no definite D call. This CDR3 is 11 amino acids long. Germline CDR1 reads LNHDA; CDR2 reads SQIVND (reference sequence). CDR3 coding DNA: TGTGCCAGCAGTATTTACACTGAAGCTTTCTTT. It codes for CASSIYTEAFF.

This clonotype was seen at least ten times. The chain employs TRBV3-1 and TRBJ2-3; D ambiguous. Trimming cost V 5 bases and J 4 bases, with 13 bases left between them. From germline, CDR1 is LGHDT and CDR2 YNNKEL (reference sequence). The CDR3 runs 14 residues. CDR3 nucleotides: TGTGCCAGCAGCTCCACACTACTCGCAGATACGCAGTATTTT. It yields the protein CASSSTLLADTQYF.

This clonotype was counted at least ten times. The chain couples TRBV3-1 to TRBJ1-1; D unclear. The CDR3 extends over 14 amino acids. Germline V gene sequence: CDR1 LGHDT, CDR2 YNNKEL (reference sequence). V lost 8 bases and J 1 base, leaving 14 bases between the germline ends. CDR3 residues: CASEKGGPNTEAFF. The DNA for the CDR3 is TGTGCCAGCGAGAAAGGTGGACCGAACACTGAAGCTTTCTTT.

There are many counts of this clonotype. V usage is TRBV5-1 and J usage is TRBJ1-1, with D possibly being TRBD1 (6 bases). Germline CDR1 SGHRS, CDR2 YFSETQ. Trimming took 1 base from V and 0 from J, leaving 19 bases between them. The CDR3 is 18 amino acids. Here the CDR3 DNA reads TGCGCCAGCAGCTTGTATCAGGGGACTTCGGCCATGAACACTGAAGCTTTCTTT. Encoded protein: CASSLYQGTSAMNTEAFF. The entire variable domain, with the rest obtained from reference TRBV5-1 and TRBJ1-1, is as follows: KAGVTQTPRYLIKTRGQQVTLSCSPISGHRSVSWYQQTPGQGLQFLFEYFSETQRNKGNFPGRFSGRQFSNSRSEMNVSTLELGDSALYLCASSLYQGTSAMNTEAFFGQGTRLTVV.

The chain employs TRBV2 and TRBJ1-5, with 8 nucleotides matching TRBD1. V gave up 5 bases and J gave up 3 bases; unmatched junction bases: 9. This CDR3 is 16 amino acids long. From germline, CDR1 is SNHLY and CDR2 FYNNEI. Here the CDR3 reads CASSYGGGQVNQPQHF. The CDR3 nucleotides are TGTGCCAGCAGTTATGGGGGGGGACAGGTCAATCAGCCCCAGCATTTT.

This clonotype showed up many times. This chain connects TRBV7-9 to TRBJ1-1; D possibly corresponds to TRBD1 (6 bases). The CDR3 has 16 residues. Germline V lookup: CDR1 SEHNR, CDR2 FQNEAQ (reference sequence). The ends were cut back, 5 bases at V and 0 bases at J, with 16 bases in the middle. CDR3 in DNA: TGTGCCAGCAGCCCGGGACAAGGAGGGATGAACACTGAAGCTTTCTTT. Translated: CASSPGQGGMNTEAFF.

This clonotype was counted ten times or more. This chain joins TRBV2 and TRBJ2-1, with 10 bases lining up with TRBD1. This CDR3 comprises 14 residues. With 8 bases clipped from V and 7 bases from J, the junction kept 8 bases outside the gene matches. The germline gives CDR1 SNHLY, CDR2 FYNNEI. This chain's CDR3 is CASGDRGGGNEQFF. CDR3 bases: TGTGCCAGCGGGGACAGGGGAGGTGGGAATGAGCAGTTCTTC.

The chain has TRBV19 and TRBJ1-1; D remains unclear. V lost 8 bases to trimming and J lost 8 bases, with 18 bases between them. CDR3 length: 13 amino acids. Germline V gives CDR1 LNHDA, CDR2 SQIVND (reference sequence). CDR3 DNA: TGTGCCAGTTCCATCGGGGTCCCTGGGGAAGCTTTCTTT. This sequence encodes CASSIGVPGEAFF.